This T cell receptor (beta chain) is from a study of T cells in Graves' hyperthyroidism and ophthalmopathy. Study-level points and caveats: A model of 13 V-J pairs discriminated ophthalmopathy from stable hyperthyroidism.

This clonotype appeared many times. Its antigen is currently unknown. This CDR3 has 15 residues. V lost 0 bases and J 5 bases, leaving 10 bases between the germline ends. Germline lookup yields CDR1 MNHEY and CDR2 SVGAGI. 10 ml fresh peripheral blood yielded the PBMCs. Authors of the study amplified TCR beta CDR3 regions from RNA transcripts. The TCR CDR3 first-round RT-PCR relied on the HTBI primer set. MiXCR, run by TCRdb on the multiplex PCR reads, gives a single entry per CDR3 protein. The table records approximately 600,000 distinct CDR3 sequences, approximately 14% of them present only once. This sequence originates from a woman aged 25 to 39 with Graves' hyperthyroidism that later progressed to Graves' ophthalmopathy. This chain uses TRBV6-5 with TRBJ1-4, with a possible D match to TRBD1 (6 bases). The sample was blood. The CDR3 DNA is TGTGCCAGCAGTTACTCGGGGGCAATCAATGAAAAACTGTTTTTT. Encoded protein: CASSYSGAINEKLFF.